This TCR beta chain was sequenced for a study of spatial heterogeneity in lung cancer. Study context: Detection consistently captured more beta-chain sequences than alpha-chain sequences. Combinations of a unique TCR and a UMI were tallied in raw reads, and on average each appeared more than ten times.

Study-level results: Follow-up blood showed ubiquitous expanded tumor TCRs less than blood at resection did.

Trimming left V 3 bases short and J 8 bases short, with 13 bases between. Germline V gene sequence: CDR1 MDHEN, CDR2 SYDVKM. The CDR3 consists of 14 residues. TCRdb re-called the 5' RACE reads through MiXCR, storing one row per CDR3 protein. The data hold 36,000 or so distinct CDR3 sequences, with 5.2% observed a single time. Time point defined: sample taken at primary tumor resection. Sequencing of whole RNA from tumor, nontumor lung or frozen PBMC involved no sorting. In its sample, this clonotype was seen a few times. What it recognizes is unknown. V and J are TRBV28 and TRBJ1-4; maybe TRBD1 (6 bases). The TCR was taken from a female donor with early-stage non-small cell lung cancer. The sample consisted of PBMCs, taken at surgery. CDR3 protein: CASSLGGATEKLFF. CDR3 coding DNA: TGTGCCAGCAGTTTGGGGGGCGCAACCGAAAAACTGTTTTTT.